Below, 10 T cell receptor beta chains from the same sample are listed, as sequenced in a study of T cells in women clearing cervical HPV infection. The method was immunoSEQ multiplex PCR; TCRdb's version includes in-frame clones alone and lacks a portion of them. Its listing shows tens of thousands of clones. Sequenced: blood buffy coat. The receptors come from a woman between 18 and 70 years old with a cervical HPV16 infection that either progressed to CIN3+ or cleared (not recorded which).

A remark on this clone: The read ends 3 residues early relative to the CDR3; the germline J gene fills the gap. The sample carries other DNA sequences with the same CDR3. The chain links TRBV14 to TRBJ1-6; TRBD1 matches at 10 bases. V gave up 4 bases and J gave up 10 bases; unmatched junction bases: 4. This CDR3 is 14 amino acids long. Germline loops: CDR1 SGHDN, CDR2 FVKESK. CDR3 bases read: TGTGCCAGCAGCCCAAGGACAGGGGGATCACCC. Translating it yields CASSPRTGGSP. The CDR3, in full, reads CASSPRTGGSPLHF.

With respect to this clone: The sequenced fragment ends 3 residues before the CDR3 boundary, so the rest is inferred from the germline J gene. This chain uses TRBV19 with TRBJ2-7; D possibly corresponds to TRBD1 (5 bases). V lost 5 bases and J lost 2, with 13 bases in between. CDR3 length: 14 amino acids. CDR1 LNHDA and CDR2 SQIVND come from the germline V gene (reference sequence). The covered CDR3 bases are TGTGCCAGTAGTCCCGTGGACACAACCTACGAG. Translated, it gives CASSPVDTTYE. The CDR3 in full is CASSPVDTTYEQYF.

Details on this clone: The read ends 3 residues early relative to the CDR3; the germline J gene fills the gap. This rearrangement joins TRBV5-1 to TRBJ1-3; no clear D. Germline CDR1 is SGHRS and CDR2 is YFSETQ. V lost 0 bases, J lost 4 bases, and 5 bases lay in between. The CDR3 covers 13 residues. CDR3 protein: CASSLGLGNTIYF. CDR3 bases read: TGCGCCAGCAGCTTGGGACTGGGAAACACC.

Note on this clone: Sequencing ends 3 residues short of the CDR3 end; the germline J gene provides the rest. The chain combines TRBV20-1 with TRBJ2-1, with 9 bases identical to TRBD1. Germline CDR1 DFQATT, CDR2 SNEGSKA (reference sequence). The CDR3 sequence is 15 residues long. Trimming removed 5 bases from V and 1 base from J; junction bases left unmatched: 6. The CDR3 protein is CSAVPGTGSYNEQFF. The CDR3 DNA, read in part, is TGCAGTGCTGTCCCCGGGACAGGGTCCTACAATGAG.

In the case of this clone: The sequence runs out 3 residues before the end of the CDR3; the remainder is reconstructed from the germline J gene. In the same sample, other DNA sequences code for this CDR3. V gene TRBV5-1 combines with J gene TRBJ2-7, with D hard to call. This CDR3 is built from 12 residues. Germline CDR1 reads SGHRS; CDR2 reads YFSETQ. The V and J ends lost 0 bases and 3 bases respectively, with 4 bases between them. The covered CDR3 bases are TGCGCCAGCAGCTTGGAAGGCTACGAG. It specifies CASSLEGYE. The complete CDR3 protein is CASSLEGYEQYF.

Points on this clone: The CDR3 end falls 3 residues outside the read, so it is completed with the germline J gene. The rearrangement links TRBV20-1 to TRBJ1-1; TRBD1 aligns across 10 bases. The CDR3 covers 19 residues. V trimming: 1 base; J trimming: 1 base; junction bases outside the gene matches: 15. Germline loops: CDR1 DFQATT, CDR2 SNEGSKA (reference sequence). The DNA read from the CDR3 is TGCAGTGCTAGAGGGTTCCTGGGACAGGGGCCCCAGAGGAACACTGAA. It encodes CSARGFLGQGPQRNTE. The full CDR3 sequence reads CSARGFLGQGPQRNTEAFF.

Comments on this clone: The junction departs from germline at one end; a sequencing error may be responsible. The read gets to within 3 residues of the CDR3 end, and the germline J gene fills in the rest. This sequence joins TRBV12-3 or TRBV12-4 and TRBJ1-2; the match to TRBD1 covers 10 bases. This CDR3 is 15 amino acids long. The sequenced CDR3 bases are TGTGCCAGCAGCCAGACAGGGGGCAACATCCATGGT. Translated: CASSQTGGNIHG. The full CDR3 protein reads CASSQTGGNIHGYTF.

About this clone itself: Sequencing ends 3 residues short of the CDR3 end; the germline J gene provides the rest. This chain joins TRBV20-1 and TRBJ1-4; 8 bases line up with TRBD1. V shed 6 bases, J shed 7 bases, and the junction held 13 bases outside the gene matches. The CDR3 runs to 15 residues. Looked up from germline, CDR1 is DFQATT and CDR2 is SNEGSKA (reference sequence). CDR3 amino acids: CSARQDREVAEKLFF. CDR3 DNA, as far as it was read: TGCAGTGCCAGACAGGACAGGGAGGTGGCTGAAAAA.

As concerns this clone: The CDR3 end lies 3 residues beyond the end of the read and is filled in from the germline J gene. This chain joins TRBV5-1 and TRBJ2-7, with TRBD2 identical over 15 bases. V dropped 2 bases and J dropped 3; count of bases not matched to a gene: 6. Germline CDR1 SGHRS, CDR2 YFSETQ. The CDR3 is 17 amino acids. The CDR3 here is CASSLGTSGGTIYEQYF. Incomplete CDR3 DNA: TGCGCCAGCAGCTTAGGGACTAGCGGGGGGACAATCTACGAG.

About this clone itself: With the read ending 3 residues before the CDR3 end, the germline J gene is used to fill in that end. The chain has TRBV6-2 or TRBV6-3 and TRBJ2-1; 7 bases agree with TRBD1. This CDR3 has 14 residues. The trim removed 4 bases at V and 6 bases at J, leaving 6 bases unmatched. Looked up from germline, CDR1 is MNHEY and CDR2 is SVGEGT. The covered CDR3 bases are TGTGCCAGCAGTTCCGGACAGGCAGTCAATGAG. Translation: CASSSGQAVNE. The CDR3 in full is CASSSGQAVNEQFF.